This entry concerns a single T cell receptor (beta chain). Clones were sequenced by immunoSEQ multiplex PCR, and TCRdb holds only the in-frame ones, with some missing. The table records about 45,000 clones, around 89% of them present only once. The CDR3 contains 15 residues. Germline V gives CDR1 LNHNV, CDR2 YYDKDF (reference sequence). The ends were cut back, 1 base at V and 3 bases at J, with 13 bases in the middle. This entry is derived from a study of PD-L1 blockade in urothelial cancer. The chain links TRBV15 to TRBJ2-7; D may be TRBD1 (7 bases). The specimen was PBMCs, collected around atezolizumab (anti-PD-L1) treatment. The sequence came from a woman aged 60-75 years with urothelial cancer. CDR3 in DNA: TGTGCCACCAGCAGAGGGGGCGGGACAGACTACGAGCAGTACTTC. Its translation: CATSRGGGTDYEQYF.